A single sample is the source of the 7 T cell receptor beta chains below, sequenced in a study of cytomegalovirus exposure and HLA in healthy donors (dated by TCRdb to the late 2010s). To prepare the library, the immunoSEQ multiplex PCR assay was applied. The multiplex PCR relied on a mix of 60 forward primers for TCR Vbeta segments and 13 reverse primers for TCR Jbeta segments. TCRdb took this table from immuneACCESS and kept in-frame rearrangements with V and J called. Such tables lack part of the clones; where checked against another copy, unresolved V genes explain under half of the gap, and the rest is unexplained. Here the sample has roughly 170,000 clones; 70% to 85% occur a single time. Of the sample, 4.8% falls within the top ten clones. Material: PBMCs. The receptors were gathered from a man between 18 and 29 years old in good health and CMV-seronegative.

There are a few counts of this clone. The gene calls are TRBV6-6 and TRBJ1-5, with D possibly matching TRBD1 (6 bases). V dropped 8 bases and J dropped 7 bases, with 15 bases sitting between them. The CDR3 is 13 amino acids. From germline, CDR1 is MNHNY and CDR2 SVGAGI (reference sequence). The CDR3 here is CASQGGGGQPQHF. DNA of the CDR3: TGTGCCAGCCAAGGCGGGGGCGGCCAGCCCCAGCATTTT.

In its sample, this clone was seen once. The CDR3 loop is CASSLGLWTGQETQYF. The CDR3 nucleotides are TGTGCCAGCAGCTTGGGCCTATGGACAGGGCAAGAGACCCAGTACTTC. V is TRBV5-4 and J is TRBJ2-5, with 8 bases that match TRBD1. CDR1 and CDR2 (germline): SGHNT, YYREEE (reference sequence). Germline trimming cut 0 bases from V and 2 bases from J; bases unmatched to any gene: 6. The CDR3 loop spans 16 amino acids.

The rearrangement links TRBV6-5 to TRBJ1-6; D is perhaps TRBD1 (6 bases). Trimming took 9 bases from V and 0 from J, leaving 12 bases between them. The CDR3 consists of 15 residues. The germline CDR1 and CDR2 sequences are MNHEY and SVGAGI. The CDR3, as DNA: TGTGCCAGTTCAGGGGCGAGCTCCTATAATTCACCCCTCCACTTT. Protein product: CASSGASSYNSPLHF.

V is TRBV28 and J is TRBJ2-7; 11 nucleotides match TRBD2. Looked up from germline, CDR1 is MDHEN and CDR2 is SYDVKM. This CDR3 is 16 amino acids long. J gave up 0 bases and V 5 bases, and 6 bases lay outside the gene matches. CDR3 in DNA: TGTGCCAGCAGTCAACCGGGACTAGCGGTCTCCTACGAGCAGTACTTC. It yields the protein CASSQPGLAVSYEQYF.

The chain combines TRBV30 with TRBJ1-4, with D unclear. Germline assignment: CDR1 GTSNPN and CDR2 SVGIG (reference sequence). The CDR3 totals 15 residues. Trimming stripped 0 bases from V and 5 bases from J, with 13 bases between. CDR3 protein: CAWSVLGTGNEKLFF. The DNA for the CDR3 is TGTGCCTGGAGTGTACTGGGCACGGGAAATGAAAAACTGTTTTTT.

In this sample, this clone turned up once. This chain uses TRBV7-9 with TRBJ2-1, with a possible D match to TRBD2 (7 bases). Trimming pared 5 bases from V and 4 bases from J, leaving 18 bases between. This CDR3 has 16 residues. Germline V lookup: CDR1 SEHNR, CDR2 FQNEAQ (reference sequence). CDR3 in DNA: TGTGCCAGCAGCCCAAAAGGGGGGGCGAGATACAATGAGCAGTTCTTC. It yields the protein CASSPKGGARYNEQFF.

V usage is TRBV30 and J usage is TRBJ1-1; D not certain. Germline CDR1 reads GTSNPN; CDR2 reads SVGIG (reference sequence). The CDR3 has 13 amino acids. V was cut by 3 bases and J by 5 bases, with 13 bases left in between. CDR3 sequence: CAWSEFRMTEAFF. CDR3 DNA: TGTGCCTGGAGCGAGTTTCGAATGACTGAAGCTTTCTTT.